A selection of T cell receptor beta chains follows, all from one sample in a study of T cells in Graves' hyperthyroidism and ophthalmopathy. One entry per CDR3 protein results from TCRdb running MiXCR on the multiplex PCR reads. The sample consists of fewer than 800,000 distinct CDR3 sequences, around 17% of them appearing once. Sample: blood. These receptors all come from a man aged 18-30 years with Graves' hyperthyroidism. Each CDR3 is given with its conserved first and last residue. D genes are given only for firm matches. Clone size is stated in some rows and not others, as once, few, many or a class when expanded.

>TRBV18|many|TRBJ1-1|12|-
CASSGMNTEAFF
TGTGCCAGCTCAGGTATGAACACTGAAGCTTTCTTT
>TRBV12-3/TRBV12-4|many|TRBJ1-2|13|-
CASSFGDYYGYTF
TGTGCCAGCAGTTTTGGGGATTACTATGGCTACACCTTC
>TRBV20-1|-|TRBJ2-1|14|-
CSAPRGLTGGEQFF
TGCAGTGCCCCAAGGGGGCTCACGGGGGGTGAGCAGTTCTTC
>TRBV11-3|many|TRBJ2-5|13|-
CASSLLLRETQYF
TGTGCCAGCAGCTTACTATTGAGGGAGACCCAGTACTTC
>TRBV5-5|-|TRBJ1-3|15|-
CASSLKGPPGNTIYF
TGTGCCAGCAGCTTGAAGGGGCCCCCTGGAAACACCATATATTTT
>TRBV7-9|few|TRBJ2-2|15|-
CASSLADINTGELFF
TGTGCCAGCAGCTTAGCGGATATTAACACCGGGGAGCTGTTTTTT
>TRBV11-2|many|TRBJ2-7|13|-
CASHSRATYEQYF
TGTGCCAGCCACTCCAGGGCAACCTACGAGCAGTACTTC
>TRBV27|many|TRBJ1-1|14|-
CASTQGQGNTEAFF
TGTGCCAGCACCCAGGGGCAGGGGAACACTGAAGCTTTCTTT
>TRBV7-3|-|TRBJ2-5|17|-
CASSPQRGAGTQETQYF
TGTGCCAGCAGCCCCCAACGAGGTGCAGGGACCCAAGAGACCCAGTACTTC
>TRBV5-1|many|TRBJ2-1|15|-
CASSPWTDVGNEQFF
TGCGCCAGCAGCCCCTGGACGGACGTAGGCAATGAGCAGTTCTTC
>TRBV7-9|few|TRBJ2-1|14|-
CASSFGKQRNEQFF
TGTGCCAGCAGCTTTGGGAAACAGCGCAATGAGCAGTTCTTC
>TRBV12-3/TRBV12-4|many|TRBJ1-6|17|-
CASSLGLSRGMSSPLHF
TGTGCCAGCAGTTTGGGGCTTTCCAGGGGAATGAGTTCACCCCTCCACTTT